The following is a T cell receptor beta chain sequence with its context. Its antigen remains unidentified. This CDR3 is 17 amino acids long. Trimming shortened V by 8 bases and J by 3 bases, and 20 bases separated the two germline ends. CDR1 and CDR2 from the germline V gene are MDHEN and SYDVKM. The sample comes from a study of OX40 agonist ivuxolimab in advanced cancers. Study background: Dosing consisted of intravenous ivuxolimab at 0.01 to 10 mg/kg every 2 weeks.

Repertoires were generated with immunoSEQ multiplex PCR, while TCRdb's copy carries only in-frame clones and drops some. The sample yields tens of thousands of clones, roughly 87% seen once. Findings and caveats of the study: At doses 0.1 to 3.0 mg/kg, CD4+ and CD8+ clones expanded. Near-lowest levels of clonal expansion characterized partial responders at 0.1-3.0 mg/kg.

J is TRBJ2-6 and V is TRBV28, with D possibly TRBD2 on 6 matching bases. The receptor was derived from an adult with an advanced solid tumor such as melanoma, head and neck, liver or kidney cancer. The specimen was CD4+ or CD8+ T cells sorted from blood, collected in a trial of the OX40 agonist ivuxolimab. DNA for the CDR3: TGTGCCAGCCACCCCGGGACTCTTACTGGTGGGGCCAACGTCCTGACTTTC. It is translated as CASHPGTLTGGANVLTF. Filled out from reference TRBV28 and TRBJ2-6, the complete variable domain reads DVKVTQSSRYLVKRTGEKVFLECVQDMDHENMFWYRQDPGLGLRLIYFSYDVKMKEKGDIPEGYSVSREKKERFSLILESASTNQTSMYLCASHPGTLTGGANVLTFGAGSRLTVL.